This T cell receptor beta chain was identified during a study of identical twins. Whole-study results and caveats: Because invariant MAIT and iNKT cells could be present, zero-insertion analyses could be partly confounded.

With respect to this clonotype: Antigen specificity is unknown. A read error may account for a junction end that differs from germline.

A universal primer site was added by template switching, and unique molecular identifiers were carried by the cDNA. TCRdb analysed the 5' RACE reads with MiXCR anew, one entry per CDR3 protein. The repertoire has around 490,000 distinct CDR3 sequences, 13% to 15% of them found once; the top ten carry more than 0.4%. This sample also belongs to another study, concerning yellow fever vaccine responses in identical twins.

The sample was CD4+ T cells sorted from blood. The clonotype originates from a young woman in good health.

The CDR3, as DNA: TGTGCCAGCAGTGCGGGACAAACCCTTTTT. This gives the protein CASSAGQTLF. The rearrangement uses TRBV28 and TRBJ1-5, with a weak D call TRBD1 (6 bases). The CDR3 is 10 amino acids. Per germline, CDR1 MDHEN and CDR2 SYDVKM.